Listed below are T cell receptor beta chains from one sample, sequenced in a study of control samples from healthy donors and cancer patients. TCRdb's copy holds only in-frame clones and misses some; the assay was immunoSEQ multiplex PCR. The sample shows tens of thousands of clones, 80% to 85% of them seen only once. The sequenced material came from PBMCs. These receptors originate from a man in his 60s with colorectal cancer. Both conserved end residues are part of each CDR3. Fields, in order: D gene, J gene, clone size, V gene, CDR3 DNA, CDR3 protein. D genes are given only for firm matches. Clone size, where shown, is once, few, many, or a class for clones that have expanded.

-	TRBJ1-1	-	TRBV14	TGTGCCAGCAGCCAAGGGGACGGACGCATGAACACTGAAGCTTTCTTT	CASSQGDGRMNTEAFF
TRBD1	TRBJ1-1	once	TRBV4-3	TGCGCCAGCAGCCAAGATCTGGTGGGCAGGGGGGGGTTTACTGAAGCTTTCTTT	CASSQDLVGRGGFTEAFF
-	TRBJ2-1	-	TRBV14	TGTGCCAGCAGCCAAGAGTTTGGGTGGGCCAGCTCCTACAATGAGCAGTTCTTC	CASSQEFGWASSYNEQFF
-	TRBJ2-5	-	TRBV3-1/TRBV3-2	TGTGCCAGCAGCCAAGATAAGGGACGGAGGGAGACCCAGTACTTC	CASSQDKGRRETQYF
-	TRBJ1-3	-	TRBV25-1	TGTGCCAGCAGGGACAGCATAAGTGGAAACACCATATATTTT	CASRDSISGNTIYF
-	TRBJ1-2	-	TRBV5-4	TGTGCCAGCAGCTTGGGGGGGGGCATCGACTATGGCTACACCTTC	CASSLGGGIDYGYTF
-	TRBJ1-3	-	TRBV6-5	TGTGCCAGCATCCCCGGGGGCTCTGGAAACACCATATATTTT	CASIPGGSGNTIYF
-	TRBJ1-4	-	TRBV5-1	TGCGCCAGCAGCCCGGAGTTACAGGGATTAAGTGAAAAACTGTTTTTT	CASSPELQGLSEKLFF
TRBD1	TRBJ1-5	-	TRBV4-1	TGCGCCAGCAGCCAAGATGGGCCAGGGGGCCAGCCCCAGCATTTT	CASSQDGPGGQPQHF
TRBD1	TRBJ1-5	-	TRBV2	TGTGCCAGCAGTGCCGGGACAGGGGGGCCCAATCAGCCCCAGCATTTT	CASSAGTGGPNQPQHF
TRBD2	TRBJ2-1	-	TRBV4-3	TGCGCCAGCAGCCCGCGGGGGGCGCCCTACAATGAGCAGTTCTTC	CASSPRGAPYNEQFF
TRBD1	TRBJ2-5	-	TRBV11-2	TGTGCCAGCAGGTGGACAGGGGGAAAAGAGACCCAGTACTTC	CASRWTGGKETQYF
-	TRBJ1-1	-	TRBV9	TGTGCCAGCAGCGTAGTTGGAGGGGCCACCGGTGCTTTCTTT	CASSVVGGATGAFF
TRBD2	TRBJ2-1	-	TRBV6-4	TGTGCCAGCAGTGACTACTCGGGGGGGCCCGGTGAGCAGTTCTTC	CASSDYSGGPGEQFF
-	TRBJ2-4	-	TRBV27	TGTGCCAGCAGTCCTACTTGGCTAGCCAAAAACATTCAGTACTTC	CASSPTWLAKNIQYF